These T cell receptor beta chains were read from a single sample in a study of cytomegalovirus exposure and HLA in healthy donors. Profiled with immunoSEQ multiplex PCR; TCRdb holds only in-frame clones, not every one. The data hold some 150,000 clones, with roughly nine tenths observed a single time. The specimen was PBMCs. The receptors shown here come from a woman aged 18-35 years in good health and CMV-seropositive. Each CDR3 is given with its conserved first and last residue. The D gene is left open where the match is weak. Only some rows state a clone size, as once, few, many or a class for expanded clones.

TGTGCCTGGCGAGGGACTAGCGGGAGACTTAGCTCCTACAATGAGCAGTTCTTC | CAWRGTSGRLSSYNEQFF | TRBD2 | TRBJ2-1 | TRBV30 | -
TGTGCCAGTAGTATCGGGCCGGGAGGGGTAGAGACCCAGTACTTC | CASSIGPGGVETQYF | TRBD2 | TRBJ2-5 | TRBV19 | -
TGCGCCAGCAGCCAAGAGACAGGCCGTCTTAATGAAAAACTGTTTTTT | CASSQETGRLNEKLFF | - | TRBJ1-4 | TRBV4-1 | -
TGTGCCAGCAGCCAAGAACCGGGCTCCTACGAGCAGTACTTC | CASSQEPGSYEQYF | - | TRBJ2-7 | TRBV4-2 | -
TGTGCCAGCAGCTTCCCCGGAGCTAGCGGGAGTATCTACGAGCAGTACTTC | CASSFPGASGSIYEQYF | TRBD2 | TRBJ2-7 | TRBV11-3 | -
TGCGCCAGCAGCCAGGCCGCAGGGCAGGTGAACACTGAAGCTTTCTTT | CASSQAAGQVNTEAFF | - | TRBJ1-1 | TRBV4-3 | -
TGTGCCAGCAGCACAGGGCTAGGAAACACCATATATTTT | CASSTGLGNTIYF | - | TRBJ1-3 | TRBV5-6 | once
TGCGCCAGCAGCCCACCTCCCCAGCGGGAGGGGGTTAGAGAGACCCAGTACTTC | CASSPPPQREGVRETQYF | TRBD2 | TRBJ2-5 | TRBV4-1 | -
TGTGCCAGCAGTCCCTGGACAGGGGATGATAATGAAAAACTGTTTTTT | CASSPWTGDDNEKLFF | TRBD1 | TRBJ1-4 | TRBV27 | few
TGCGCCAGCACCGCCGGGACAGGGATGAACACTGAAGCTTTCTTT | CASTAGTGMNTEAFF | TRBD1 | TRBJ1-1 | TRBV5-1 | once
TGTGCCACCCAGGGAGGGAAGCGGGACGCCAATGAGCAGTTCTTC | CATQGGKRDANEQFF | TRBD2 | TRBJ2-1 | TRBV2 | few
TGTGCCACCGCGGCCGAAATAGGAAATGAGCAGTTCTTC | CATAAEIGNEQFF | - | TRBJ2-1 | TRBV7-2 | -
TGTGCCAGCAGCCCCGGATACCGACTAGCGGGATTACCAGATACGCAGTATTTT | CASSPGYRLAGLPDTQYF | TRBD2 | TRBJ2-3 | TRBV14 | -
TGCGCCAGCAGTGAGAAAACCCGGGGGAACACTGAAGCTTTCTTT | CASSEKTRGNTEAFF | - | TRBJ1-1 | TRBV10-1 | few
TGTGCCAGCAGCTCCCCAGAAAGGGGGACCCAGTACTTC | CASSSPERGTQYF | - | TRBJ2-5 | TRBV27 | few
TGTGCTAGTGGTTTGGTAGAAGGCGGAGGGAGCTCCTACGAGCAGTACTTC | CASGLVEGGGSSYEQYF | - | TRBJ2-7 | TRBV12-5 | -
TGTGCCTGGAGTCCTCTCCCGGGACAGGGGTTTTGGACAGATACGCAGTATTTT | CAWSPLPGQGFWTDTQYF | TRBD1 | TRBJ2-3 | TRBV30 | -
TGTGCCAGCAGTTACTCCAACAGGGGTAGCTATGGCTACACCTTC | CASSYSNRGSYGYTF | TRBD1 | TRBJ1-2 | TRBV6-5 | -
TGTGCCAGCAGGACTATGGGGACAGTAAGCAATCAGCCCCAGCATTTT | CASRTMGTVSNQPQHF | TRBD1 | TRBJ1-5 | TRBV28 | -
TGCAGCGTTGCGACAGGGGCCTACGAGCAGTACTTC | CSVATGAYEQYF | TRBD1 | TRBJ2-7 | TRBV29-1 | few
TGTGCCAGCAGCTTAGCTCCGGGACAGGGGTACGAGCAGTACTTC | CASSLAPGQGYEQYF | TRBD1 | TRBJ2-7 | TRBV9 | -
TGTGCCAGCAGCTTGGCGGGACTAGCGGGAGCGGGAGAGACCCAGTACTTC | CASSLAGLAGAGETQYF | TRBD2 | TRBJ2-5 | TRBV5-4 | -
TGTGCCACCTCCCGGACACGAAATGAAAAACTGTTTTTT | CATSRTRNEKLFF | - | TRBJ1-4 | TRBV5-4 | -
TGTGCCAGCAGTAAGGACAGGAGATCCTACGAGCAGTACTTC | CASSKDRRSYEQYF | TRBD1 | TRBJ2-7 | TRBV6-1 | once
TGCGCCAGCAGCCAAGATGGGGTAGCGGGAGGGTTCTACGAGCAGTACTTC | CASSQDGVAGGFYEQYF | TRBD2 | TRBJ2-7 | TRBV4-3 | -
TGTGCCAGCAGAACCTCAGGGGCCGATAATGAAAAACTGTTTTTT | CASRTSGADNEKLFF | - | TRBJ1-4 | TRBV6-6 | -
TGTGCCACAAAGGGGTGGGCGGGAGGTAACGAGCAGTACTTC | CATKGWAGGNEQYF | TRBD2 | TRBJ2-7 | TRBV19 | once
TGTGCCAGTAGTATCGGCGGGAGGGGGACAGATACGCAGTATTTT | CASSIGGRGTDTQYF | TRBD2 | TRBJ2-3 | TRBV19 | -
TGTGCCATTCAACCCCGACAGGGAGAGACCCAGTACTTC | CAIQPRQGETQYF | TRBD1 | TRBJ2-5 | TRBV10-3 | -
TGCGCCAGCAGATTAGCGGGAGGGTCGAACGGGGAGCTGTTTTTT | CASRLAGGSNGELFF | TRBD2 | TRBJ2-2 | TRBV5-1 | -
TGCGCCAGCAGCCAAAACACTGAAGCTTTCTTT | CASSQNTEAFF | - | TRBJ1-1 | TRBV5-1 | -
TGTGCCAGCAGCTTGAGGGGTGGCTACGAGCAGTACTTC | CASSLRGGYEQYF | - | TRBJ2-7 | TRBV5-6 | -
TGTGCCAGCAGCACTAGGACCGGGACTAGCGGGAGAGAGACCCAGTACTTC | CASSTRTGTSGRETQYF | TRBD2 | TRBJ2-5 | TRBV13 | -
TGTGCCAGTAGCGGGACTAGCGGTCCCTACGAGCAGTACTTC | CASSGTSGPYEQYF | TRBD2 | TRBJ2-7 | TRBV19 | -
TGTGCCAGCACCCAAGCGGGAGTGGAAGATACGCAGTATTTT | CASTQAGVEDTQYF | TRBD2 | TRBJ2-3 | TRBV7-9 | -